This TCR beta chain was captured by sequencing in a study of blood T cells in healthy people across ages. Germline-derived CDR1 and CDR2 are DFQATT and SNEGSKA (reference sequence). J was trimmed by 2 bases and V by 0 bases; bases with no gene match: 13. The CDR3 is 18 amino acids. Donor samples were obtained from healthy Caucasian individuals from Russia, aged about 6 to 95. PBMCs, at least 7 million per sample, were isolated. Per sample, extraction of total RNA gave at least 5.5 micrograms in every case. In its sample, this clonotype was seen many times. It was with a sample-barcoded 5' primer and a J-beta primer mix that a second PCR of about 7 to 12 cycles was run. Every cDNA molecule carried a tag from a template-switch adaptor bearing 12 random nucleotides. TCRdb recomputed calls from the 5' RACE reads with MiXCR, one row per CDR3 protein. The sample yields about 730,000 distinct CDR3 sequences, 35% to 45% seen once.

The receptor was isolated from a woman aged 60-75 years in good health. Sequencing was done on a sample of blood. The genes are TRBV20-1 and TRBJ2-5; 9 bases line up with TRBD2. As DNA, the CDR3 is TGCAGTGCTAGAGATCTAGTAAGGCTAGCGGGACTTCAAGAGACCCAGTACTTC. Protein: CSARDLVRLAGLQETQYF.